A single sample gave rise to the 18 T cell receptor beta chains below, sequenced in a study of human T cells and chemical hapten exposure. Regarding time point: patch test 3, about 24 weeks after DPC sensitization. The treatment was: therapeutic diphenylcyclopropenone sensitization with weekly scalp DPC. TCRdb reprocessed the RACE reads with MiXCR, giving one entry per CDR3 protein. The data contain some 62,000 distinct CDR3 sequences, more than 9.5% of them seen just once; the ten biggest clones take up roughly 2%. The specimen comprised whole blood, sampled in connection with sensitization to the hapten diphenylcyclopropenone (DPC). All receptors derive from a woman under 40 with alopecia areata. Some clones in this sample may be carry-over from other donors' samples.

The gene calls are TRBV5-1 and TRBJ1-1; the D is unclear. Trimming shortened V by 2 bases and J by 4 bases, and 6 bases separated the two germline ends. The CDR3 contains 12 residues. Per the germline V gene, CDR1 is SGHRS and CDR2 is YFSETQ. CDR3: CASSLESTEAFF. DNA of the CDR3: TGCGCCAGCAGCTTAGAAAGCACTGAAGCTTTCTTT.

This clonotype was counted ten times or more. The chain couples TRBV7-8 to TRBJ2-2, with 7 bases lining up with TRBD2. V lost 1 base to trimming and J lost 5 bases; unmatched junction nucleotides: 1. CDR1 SGHVS and CDR2 FQNEAQ come from the germline V gene. The CDR3 loop spans 14 amino acids. CDR3 DNA sequence: TGTGCCAGCAGCTTAGGGACTAGTACCGGGGAGCTGTTTTTT. Amino acids: CASSLGTSTGELFF.

This clonotype was detected ten times or more. The chain employs TRBV7-3 and TRBJ1-1; TRBD1 aligns across 10 bases. This CDR3 has 15 residues. V lost 5 bases to trimming and J lost 2 bases; unmatched junction nucleotides: 5. Germline CDR1 and CDR2: SGHTA and FQGTGA. CDR3: CASSMTGGGNTEAFF. CDR3 DNA sequence: TGTGCCAGCAGCATGACAGGGGGCGGCAACACTGAAGCTTTCTTT. The entire variable domain, with the rest obtained from reference TRBV7-3 and TRBJ1-1, is as follows: GAGVSQTPSNKVTEKGKYVELRCDPISGHTALYWYRQSLGQGPEFLIYFQGTGAADDSGLPNDRFFAVRPEGSVSTLKIQRTERGDSAVYLCASSMTGGGNTEAFFGQGTRLTVV.

This clonotype was observed many times. The genes are TRBV15 and TRBJ1-5; TRBD1 aligns across 8 bases. The CDR3 is 15 residues long. Germline assignment: CDR1 LNHNV and CDR2 YYDKDF (reference sequence). J was trimmed by 2 bases and V by 3 bases; bases with no gene match: 3. CDR3 DNA: TGTGCCACCAGCAGCTGGGGACAGGGCAATCAGCCCCAGCATTTT. This encodes CATSSWGQGNQPQHF.

In its sample, this clonotype was seen a few times. The chain joins TRBV30 to TRBJ2-5, with D uncertain. Trimming removed 0 bases from V and 3 bases from J, with 8 bases in between. Per the germline V gene, CDR1 is GTSNPN and CDR2 is SVGIG (reference sequence). The CDR3 contains 13 residues. CDR3 bases: TGTGCCTGGAGTGTACTATCTGAAGAGACCCAGTACTTC. This gives the protein CAWSVLSEETQYF.

The sample holds a few counts of this clonotype. The chain joins TRBV7-8 to TRBJ2-3, with 14 positions matching TRBD2. The CDR3 is made up of 18 amino acids. The junction had 7 bases not matched to a gene; V was cut back by 4 bases and J by 1 base. Germline V gene sequence: CDR1 SGHVS, CDR2 FQNEAQ. CDR3 sequence (DNA): TGTGCCAGCAGCTCCCGGACTAGCGGGGGGCCACGCACAGATACGCAGTATTTT. Translating it yields CASSSRTSGGPRTDTQYF. The full variable domain, with the rest looked up from reference TRBV7-8 and TRBJ2-3, is GAGVSQSPRYKVAKRGQDVALRCDPISGHVSLFWYQQALGQGPEFLTYFQNEAQLDKSGLPSDRFFAERPEGSVSTLKIQRTQQEDSAVYLCASSSRTSGGPRTDTQYFGPGTRLTVL.

This clonotype has a handful of counts. A read error may account for a junction end that differs from germline. This chain uses TRBV4-3 with TRBJ1-5; D unresolved. The CDR3 consists of 13 residues. Germline CDR1 and CDR2: LGHNA and YSLEER. The CDR3 is CASSQELGQAASF. The CDR3 region has the DNA TGCGCCAGCAGCCAAGAACTAGGGCAGGCCGCGTCTTTT.

The chain couples TRBV5-1 to TRBJ1-2; no definite D call. With 0 bases removed from V and 6 bases from J, the gap between germline ends came to 12 bases. This CDR3 is built from 14 residues. Germline values: CDR1 SGHRS, CDR2 YFSETQ. The CDR3 nucleotides read TGCGCCAGCAGCTTGGCCGTGGGAAATGATGGCTACACCTTC. Protein product: CASSLAVGNDGYTF.

The rearrangement joins TRBV29-1 to TRBJ2-5; 8 bases line up with TRBD2. CDR3 length equals 12 residues. Germline V CDR1 and CDR2: SQVTM, ANQGSEA. Germline trimming cut 6 bases from V and 7 bases from J; bases unmatched to any gene: 7. CDR3 loop: CSVDSGSLTQYF. CDR3 sequence (DNA): TGCAGCGTGGACAGCGGGAGTTTGACCCAGTACTTC.

This clonotype was observed a few times. The chain employs TRBV7-9 and TRBJ1-1; TRBD1 agrees at 9 bases. The CDR3 totals 15 residues. Germline lookup yields CDR1 SEHNR and CDR2 FQNEAQ (reference sequence). V lost 0 bases to trimming and J lost 4 bases; unmatched junction nucleotides: 3. CDR3: CASSLATGGPTEAFF. The CDR3 coding sequence is TGTGCCAGCAGCTTAGCGACAGGGGGGCCCACTGAAGCTTTCTTT. The full variable domain, in which reference TRBV7-9 and TRBJ1-1 provide the parts outside the CDR3, is DTGVSQNPRHKITKRGQNVTFRCDPISEHNRLYWYRQTLGQGPEFLTYFQNEAQLEKSRLLSDRFSAERPKGSFSTLEIQRTEQGDSAMYLCASSLATGGPTEAFFGQGTRLTVV.

This clonotype was recorded at least ten times. This sequence joins TRBV4-1 and TRBJ1-6, with D perhaps matching TRBD1 (6 bases). The CDR3 is made up of 16 amino acids. Germline assignment: CDR1 MGHRA and CDR2 YSYEKL. V gave up 1 base and J gave up 7 bases, with 14 bases separating them. CDR3 loop: CASSQAGALLNSPLHF. CDR3 nucleotides: TGCGCCAGCAGCCAAGCAGGGGCCTTGTTGAATTCACCCCTCCACTTT.

At least ten counts were recorded for this clonotype. The CDR3 DNA reads TGCGCCAGCAGTGTAGGTGATCGAGGCTACACCTTC. This sequence encodes CASSVGDRGYTF. The genes are TRBV10-2 and TRBJ1-2; unclear D gene. Between the trimmed V and J ends, which lost 4 bases and 8 bases, there was a span of 11 bases. This CDR3 spans 12 amino acids. Per germline, CDR1 WSHSY and CDR2 SAAADI.

This clonotype occurred a few times. This CDR3 reads CASSFGGELFF. In nucleotides, the CDR3 is TGTGCCAGCAGTTTCGGCGGGGAGCTGTTTTTT. V usage is TRBV12-3 or TRBV12-4 and J usage is TRBJ2-2; D unresolved. V was shortened by 3 bases and J by 7 bases, with 3 bases between the two germline ends. The CDR3 length is 11 residues.

This rearrangement joins TRBV7-2 to TRBJ2-7, with 10 bases that match TRBD2. Trimming removed 5 bases from V and 7 bases from J; junction bases left unmatched: 11. This CDR3 comprises 15 residues. CDR1 and CDR2 from the germline V gene are SGHTA and FQGNSA. In DNA, the CDR3 is TGTGCCAGCAGCCGGGACCTAGCGGGAGTTAGAGAGCAGTACTTC. Protein sequence: CASSRDLAGVREQYF. The full variable domain, with the rest looked up from reference TRBV7-2 and TRBJ2-7, is GAGVSQSPSNKVTEKGKDVELRCDPISGHTALYWYRQSLGQGLEFLIYFQGNSAPDKSGLPSDRFSAERTGGSVSTLTIQRTQQEDSAVYLCASSRDLAGVREQYFGPGTRLTVT.

This clonotype was counted only a few times. The chain carries TRBV6-5 and TRBJ2-7; D might be TRBD1 (6 bases). Germline loops: CDR1 MNHEY, CDR2 SVGAGI. The CDR3 spans 14 residues. The V and J ends lost 5 bases and 4 bases respectively, with 15 bases between them. This CDR3 is CASSRQGLPYEQYF. In DNA form, the CDR3 reads TGTGCCAGCAGTCGGCAGGGGTTGCCGTACGAGCAGTACTTC.

This chain uses TRBV2 with TRBJ2-2, with 7 bases identical to TRBD2. J was trimmed by 4 bases and V by 10 bases; bases with no gene match: 6. Germline V gives CDR1 SNHLY, CDR2 FYNNEI. This CDR3 has 13 residues. CDR3 bases: TGTGCCAACCGGGAGGACCGCACCGGGGAGCTGTTTTTT. Translated, it gives CANREDRTGELFF.

The V call is TRBV29-1, the J call TRBJ1-1; unclear D gene. The CDR3 has 14 amino acids. Germline CDR1 reads SQVTM; CDR2 reads ANQGSEA. Trimming took off 4 bases at V and 1 base at J, with 13 bases between the two ends. The CDR3 DNA is TGCAGCGTTGTCCCGCGGCTGAGGAACACTGAAGCTTTCTTT. This sequence encodes CSVVPRLRNTEAFF.

The chain uses TRBV7-9 and TRBJ1-4, with D uncertain. Germline values: CDR1 SEHNR, CDR2 FQNEAQ (reference sequence). V was pared by 5 bases and J by 5 bases, with 9 bases between. The CDR3 is 13 residues long. Here the CDR3 reads CASSPRSNEKLFF. DNA for the CDR3: TGTGCCAGCAGCCCGCGATCGAATGAAAAACTGTTTTTT.